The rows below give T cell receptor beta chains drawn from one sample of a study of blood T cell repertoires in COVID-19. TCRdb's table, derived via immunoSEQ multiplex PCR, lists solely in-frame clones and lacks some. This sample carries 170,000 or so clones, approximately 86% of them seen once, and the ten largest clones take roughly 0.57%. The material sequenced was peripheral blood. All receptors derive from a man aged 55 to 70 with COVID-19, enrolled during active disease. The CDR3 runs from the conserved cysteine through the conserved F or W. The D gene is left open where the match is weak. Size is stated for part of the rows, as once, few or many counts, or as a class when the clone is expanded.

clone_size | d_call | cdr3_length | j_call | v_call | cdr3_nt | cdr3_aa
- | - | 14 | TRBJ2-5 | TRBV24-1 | TGTGCCACCAGTGGGGCAGGGGTAAAAGAGACCCAGTACTTC | CATSGAGVKETQYF
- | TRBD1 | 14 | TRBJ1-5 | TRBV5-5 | TGTGCCAGCAGCTTAGGGACAGAAAATCAGCCCCAGCATTTT | CASSLGTENQPQHF
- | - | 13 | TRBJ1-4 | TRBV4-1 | TGCGCCAGCAGCCAAACAGTGTGGGAAAAACTGTTTTTT | CASSQTVWEKLFF
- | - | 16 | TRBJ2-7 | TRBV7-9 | TGTGCCAGCAGCTCGCCCGGCGGGCCTAGACCCTACGAGCAGTACTTC | CASSSPGGPRPYEQYF
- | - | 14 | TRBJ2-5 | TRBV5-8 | TGTGCCAGCAGCTTAGCGCACCTCCAAGAGACCCAGTACTTC | CASSLAHLQETQYF
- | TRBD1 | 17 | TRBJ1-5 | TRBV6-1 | TGTGCCAGCAGTGAAAATTTGGTGGTGACAGGGGGTCAGCCCCAGCATTTT | CASSENLVVTGGQPQHF
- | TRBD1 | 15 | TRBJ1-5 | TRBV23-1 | TGCGCCAGCAGTCAATACACAGGGGGAGATCAGCCCCAGCATTTT | CASSQYTGGDQPQHF
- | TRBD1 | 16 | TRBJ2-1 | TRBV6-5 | TGTGCCAGCAGTTACTCCCTAGACAGGGGGGGCAATGAGCAGTTCTTC | CASSYSLDRGGNEQFF
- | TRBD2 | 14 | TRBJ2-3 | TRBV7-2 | TGTGCCAGCAGCTTAGACAGCGGGAGTGGGACGCAGTATTTT | CASSLDSGSGTQYF
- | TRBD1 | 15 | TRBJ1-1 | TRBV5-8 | TGTGCCAGCAGCTGGACCGGGACAGGGGTCACTGAAGCTTTCTTT | CASSWTGTGVTEAFF
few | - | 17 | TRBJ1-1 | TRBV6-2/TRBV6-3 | TGTGCCAGCAGTTACTGGACAGCGCGTAACATGAACACTGAAGCTTTCTTT | CASSYWTARNMNTEAFF
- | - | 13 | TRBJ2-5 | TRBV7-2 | TGTGCCAGCAGCCCAGCGTCGGTGGAGACCCAGTACTTC | CASSPASVETQYF
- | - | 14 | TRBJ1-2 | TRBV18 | TGTGCCAGCTCACAACAACAGGAAAGCTATGGCTACACCTTC | CASSQQQESYGYTF
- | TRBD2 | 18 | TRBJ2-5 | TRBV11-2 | TGTGCCAGCAGCTTAGTACGTACTAGCGGGGCGATCCAAGAGACCCAGTACTTC | CASSLVRTSGAIQETQYF
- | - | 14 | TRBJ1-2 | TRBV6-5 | TGTGCCAGCAGCGCCGACAGGACAAACTATGGCTACACCTTC | CASSADRTNYGYTF
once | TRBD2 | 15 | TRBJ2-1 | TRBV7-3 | TGTGCCAGCAGCCGTGGACTAGCGTTGTACAATGAGCAGTTCTTC | CASSRGLALYNEQFF
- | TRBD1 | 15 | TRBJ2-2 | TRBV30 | TGTGCCTGGAGCTCGGGCAGGGGGCGCACCGGGGAGCTGTTTTTT | CAWSSGRGRTGELFF